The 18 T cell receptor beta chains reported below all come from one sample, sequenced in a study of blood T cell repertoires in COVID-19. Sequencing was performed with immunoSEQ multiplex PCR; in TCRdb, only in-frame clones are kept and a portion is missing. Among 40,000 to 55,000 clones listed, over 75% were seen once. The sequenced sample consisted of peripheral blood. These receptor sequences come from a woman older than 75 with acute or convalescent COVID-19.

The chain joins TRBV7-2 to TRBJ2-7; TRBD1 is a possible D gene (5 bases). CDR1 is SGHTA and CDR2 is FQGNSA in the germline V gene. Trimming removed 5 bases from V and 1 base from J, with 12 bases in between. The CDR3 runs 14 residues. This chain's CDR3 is CASSPRGSSYEQYF. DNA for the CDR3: TGTGCCAGCAGCCCTAGGGGATCTTCCTACGAGCAGTACTTC.

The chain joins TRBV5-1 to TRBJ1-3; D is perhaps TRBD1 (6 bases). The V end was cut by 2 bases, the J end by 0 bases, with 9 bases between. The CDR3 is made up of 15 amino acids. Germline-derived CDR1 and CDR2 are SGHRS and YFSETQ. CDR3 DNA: TGCGCCAGCAGCTTTCAGGGGAGCTCTGGAAACACCATATATTTT. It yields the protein CASSFQGSSGNTIYF.

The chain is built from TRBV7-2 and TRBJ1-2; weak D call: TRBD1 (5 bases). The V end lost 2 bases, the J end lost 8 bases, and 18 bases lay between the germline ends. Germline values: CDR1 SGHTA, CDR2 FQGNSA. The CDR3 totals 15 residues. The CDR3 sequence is CASSLNPGQTGGYTF. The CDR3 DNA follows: TGTGCCAGCAGCTTAAATCCCGGACAAACCGGAGGCTACACCTTC.

The CDR3 DNA is TGCAGCGCTACGCTAGCGTGGGACGAGCAGTACTTC. As protein: CSATLAWDEQYF. The chain has TRBV29-1 and TRBJ2-7, with D perhaps matching TRBD2 (6 bases). V dropped 7 bases and J dropped 5 bases, with 15 bases sitting between them. The CDR3 length is 12 residues. Germline V CDR1 and CDR2: SQVTM, ANQGSEA.

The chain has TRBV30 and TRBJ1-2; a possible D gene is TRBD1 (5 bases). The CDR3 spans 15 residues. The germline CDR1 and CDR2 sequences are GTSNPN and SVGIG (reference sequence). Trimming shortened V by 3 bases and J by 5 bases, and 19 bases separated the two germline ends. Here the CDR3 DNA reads TGTGCCTGGAGCGAAGGGGTAGCGGGACTGTATGGCTACACCTTC. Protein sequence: CAWSEGVAGLYGYTF.

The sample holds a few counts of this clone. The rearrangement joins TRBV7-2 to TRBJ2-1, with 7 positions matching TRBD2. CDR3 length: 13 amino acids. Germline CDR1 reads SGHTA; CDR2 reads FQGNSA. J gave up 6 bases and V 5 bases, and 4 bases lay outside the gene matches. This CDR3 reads CASSPWTSNEQFF. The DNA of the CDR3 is TGTGCCAGCAGCCCTTGGACTAGCAATGAGCAGTTCTTC.

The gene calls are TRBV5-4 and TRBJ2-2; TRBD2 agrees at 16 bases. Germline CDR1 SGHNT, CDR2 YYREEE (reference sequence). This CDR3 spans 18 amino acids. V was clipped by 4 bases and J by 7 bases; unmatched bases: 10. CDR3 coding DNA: TGTGCCAGCAGCCCACGGCTGGGACTAGCGGGAGGGGTCGGGGAGCTGTTTTTT. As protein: CASSPRLGLAGGVGELFF. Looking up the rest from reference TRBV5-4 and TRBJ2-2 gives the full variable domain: ETGVTQSPTHLIKTRGQQVTLRCSSQSGHNTVSWYQQALGQGPQFIFQYYREEENGRGNFPPRFSGLQFPNYSSELNVNALELDDSALYLCASSPRLGLAGGVGELFFGEGSRLTVL.

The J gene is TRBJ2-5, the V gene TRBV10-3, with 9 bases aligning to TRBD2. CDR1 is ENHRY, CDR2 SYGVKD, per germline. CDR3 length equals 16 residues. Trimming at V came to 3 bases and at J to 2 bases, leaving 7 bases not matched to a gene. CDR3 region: CAISEGPAGGQETQYF. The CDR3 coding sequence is TGTGCCATCAGTGAAGGTCCCGCGGGAGGGCAAGAGACCCAGTACTTC.

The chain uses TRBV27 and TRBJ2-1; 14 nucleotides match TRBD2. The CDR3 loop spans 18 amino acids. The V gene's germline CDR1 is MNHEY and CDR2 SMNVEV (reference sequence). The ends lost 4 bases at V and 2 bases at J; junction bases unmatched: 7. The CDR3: CASSSGLAGVLTYNEQFF. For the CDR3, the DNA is TGTGCCAGCAGTTCGGGACTAGCGGGAGTATTGACCTACAATGAGCAGTTCTTC.

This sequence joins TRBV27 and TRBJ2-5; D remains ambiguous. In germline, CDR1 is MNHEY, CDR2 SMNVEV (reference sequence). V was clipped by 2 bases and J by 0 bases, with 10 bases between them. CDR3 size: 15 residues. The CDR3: CASSLNYLYQETQYF. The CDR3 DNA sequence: TGTGCCAGCAGTTTAAACTACTTGTACCAAGAGACCCAGTACTTC.

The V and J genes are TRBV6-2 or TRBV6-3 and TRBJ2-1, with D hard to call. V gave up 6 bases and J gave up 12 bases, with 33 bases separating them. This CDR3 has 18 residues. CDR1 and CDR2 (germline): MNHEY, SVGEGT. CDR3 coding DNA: TGTGCCAGCAGCGACTCCGCTCATGGATCGTCGACTCTACGGGTGCAGTTCTTC. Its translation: CASSDSAHGSSTLRVQFF.

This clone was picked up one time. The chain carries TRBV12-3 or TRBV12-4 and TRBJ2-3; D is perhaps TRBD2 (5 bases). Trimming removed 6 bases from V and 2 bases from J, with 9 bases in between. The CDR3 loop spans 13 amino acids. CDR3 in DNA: TGTGCCAGCAGCCTGACTACCACAGATACGCAGTATTTT. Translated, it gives CASSLTTTDTQYF.

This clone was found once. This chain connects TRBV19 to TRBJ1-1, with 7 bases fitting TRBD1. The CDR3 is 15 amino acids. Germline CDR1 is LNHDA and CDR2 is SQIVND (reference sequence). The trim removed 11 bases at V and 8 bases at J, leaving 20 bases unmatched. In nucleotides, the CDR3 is TGTGCCTCAGGGAGTGTGAGACAGGGACCCACAGAAGCTTTCTTT. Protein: CASGSVRQGPTEAFF.

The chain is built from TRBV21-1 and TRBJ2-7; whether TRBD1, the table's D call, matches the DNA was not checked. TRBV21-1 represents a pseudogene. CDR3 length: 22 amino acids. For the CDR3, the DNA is TGTGCCAGCAGCAAGGACAGGTGGAGTTGGGTCCCCCCCCAGAGGATCCTCTACGAGCAGTACTTC. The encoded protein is CASSKDRWSWVPPQRILYEQYF.

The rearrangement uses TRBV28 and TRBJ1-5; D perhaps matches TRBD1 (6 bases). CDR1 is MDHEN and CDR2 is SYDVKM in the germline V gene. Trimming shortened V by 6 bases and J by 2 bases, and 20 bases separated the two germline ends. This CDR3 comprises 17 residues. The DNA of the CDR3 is TGTGCCAGCAGCAGGGGTAACGAAATAGTAGGCAATCAGCCCCAGCATTTT. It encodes CASSRGNEIVGNQPQHF.

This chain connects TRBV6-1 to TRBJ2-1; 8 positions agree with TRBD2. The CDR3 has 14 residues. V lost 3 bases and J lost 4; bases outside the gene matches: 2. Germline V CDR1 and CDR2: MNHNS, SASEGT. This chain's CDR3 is CASSDTSGYNEQFF. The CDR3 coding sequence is TGTGCCAGCAGTGACACTAGCGGTTACAATGAGCAGTTCTTC.

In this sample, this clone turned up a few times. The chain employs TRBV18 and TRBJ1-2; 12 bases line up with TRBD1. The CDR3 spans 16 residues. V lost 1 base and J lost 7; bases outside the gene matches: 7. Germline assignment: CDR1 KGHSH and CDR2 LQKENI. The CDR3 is CASSPQPGTGGGGYTF. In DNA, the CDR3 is TGTGCCAGCTCACCACAACCCGGGACAGGGGGCGGTGGCTACACCTTC.

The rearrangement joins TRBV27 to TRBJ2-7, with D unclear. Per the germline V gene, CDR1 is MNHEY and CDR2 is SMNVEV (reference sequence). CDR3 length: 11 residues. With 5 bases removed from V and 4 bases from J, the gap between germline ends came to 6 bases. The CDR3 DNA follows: TGTGCCAGCAGTCACCGGTACGAGCAGTACTTC. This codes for CASSHRYEQYF.